This TCR beta chain emerged from a study of cytomegalovirus exposure and HLA in healthy donors. General study points: Rarity characterized most TCR sequences, yet some public TCRs appeared in many donors. Cytomegalovirus-associated status was assigned to 164 TCR beta chains. Reports described diagnosis of cytomegalovirus status by the classifier as highly specific and sensitive.

Germline V CDR1 and CDR2: KGHSH, LQKENI. The CDR3 extends over 16 amino acids. After removal of 6 bases from V and 0 bases from J, the junction contained 10 bases not matched to a gene. Data came from immunoSEQ multiplex PCR; TCRdb stores just in-frame clones and leaves some out. The sample lists 100,000 to 120,000 clones; approximately 89% were seen once. This clone came up once. As yet, its antigen is unknown. This sequence originates from a young woman in good health and CMV-seronegative. The gene calls are TRBV18 and TRBJ2-7, with 8 bases fitting TRBD2. Sequencing input: PBMCs. The CDR3 loop is CASSRGVAGSSYEQYF. DNA of the CDR3: TGTGCCAGCTCCCGGGGGGTAGCGGGGTCCTCCTACGAGCAGTACTTC.